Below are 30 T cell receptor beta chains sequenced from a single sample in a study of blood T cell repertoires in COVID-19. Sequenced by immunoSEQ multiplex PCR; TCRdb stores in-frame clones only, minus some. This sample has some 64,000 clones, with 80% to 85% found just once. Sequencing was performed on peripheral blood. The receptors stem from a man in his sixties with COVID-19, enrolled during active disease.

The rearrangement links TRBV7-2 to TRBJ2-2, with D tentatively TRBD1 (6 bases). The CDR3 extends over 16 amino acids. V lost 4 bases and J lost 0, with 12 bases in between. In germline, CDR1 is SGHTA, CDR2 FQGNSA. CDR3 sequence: CASSSPGTPNTGELFF. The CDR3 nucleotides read TGTGCCAGCAGCTCCCCCGGGACACCGAACACCGGGGAGCTGTTTTTT.

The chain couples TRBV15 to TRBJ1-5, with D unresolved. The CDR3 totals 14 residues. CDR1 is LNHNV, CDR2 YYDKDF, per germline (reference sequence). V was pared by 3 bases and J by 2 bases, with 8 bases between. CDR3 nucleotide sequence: TGTGCCACCAGCAGGGAGGACGGCAATCAGCCCCAGCATTTT. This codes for CATSREDGNQPQHF.

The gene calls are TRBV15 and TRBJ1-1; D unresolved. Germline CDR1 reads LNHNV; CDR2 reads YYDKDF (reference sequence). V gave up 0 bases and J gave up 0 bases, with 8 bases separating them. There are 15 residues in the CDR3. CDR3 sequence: CATSRDGLMNTEAFF. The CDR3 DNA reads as TGTGCCACCAGCAGAGATGGACTGATGAACACTGAAGCTTTCTTT.

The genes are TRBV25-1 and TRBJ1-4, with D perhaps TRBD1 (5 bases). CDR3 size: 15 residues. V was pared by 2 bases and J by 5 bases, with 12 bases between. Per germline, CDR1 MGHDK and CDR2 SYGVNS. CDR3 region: CASSERGTPNEKLFF. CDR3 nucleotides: TGTGCCAGCAGTGAACGAGGGACTCCCAATGAAAAACTGTTTTTT.

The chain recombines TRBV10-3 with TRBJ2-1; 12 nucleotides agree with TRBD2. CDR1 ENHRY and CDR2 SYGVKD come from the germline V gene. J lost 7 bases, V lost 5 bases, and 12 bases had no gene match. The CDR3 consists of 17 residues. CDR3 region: CAISRRSSGGGWNEQFF. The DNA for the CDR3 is TGTGCCATCAGTAGAAGGTCTAGCGGGGGGGGATGGAATGAGCAGTTCTTC.

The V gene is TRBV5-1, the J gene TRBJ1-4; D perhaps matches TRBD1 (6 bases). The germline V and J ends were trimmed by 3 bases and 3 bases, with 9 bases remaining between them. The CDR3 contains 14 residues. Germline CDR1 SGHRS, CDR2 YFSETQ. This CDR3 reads CASSYGGPNEKLFF. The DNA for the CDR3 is TGCGCCAGCAGCTATGGGGGCCCTAATGAAAAACTGTTTTTT.

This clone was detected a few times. In DNA form, the CDR3 reads TGTGCCAGCAGCCAAGAAAGGCCTAGCGGATCCCCGGAGACCCAGTACTTC. Translating gives CASSQERPSGSPETQYF. The chain combines TRBV3-1 (or the pseudogene TRBV3-2) with TRBJ2-5, with 7 nucleotides matching TRBD2. The CDR3 spans 17 residues. The V gene end was trimmed by 0 bases and the J gene end by 5 bases; junction bases not matched to a gene: 12. Germline V lookup: CDR1 LGHDT, CDR2 YNNKEL (reference sequence).

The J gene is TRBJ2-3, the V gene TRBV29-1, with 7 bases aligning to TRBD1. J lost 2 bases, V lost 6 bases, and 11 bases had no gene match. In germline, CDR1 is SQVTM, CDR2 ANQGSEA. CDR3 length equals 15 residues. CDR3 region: CSVGYRGAITDTQYF. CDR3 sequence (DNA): TGCAGCGTGGGCTACAGGGGAGCTATCACAGATACGCAGTATTTT.

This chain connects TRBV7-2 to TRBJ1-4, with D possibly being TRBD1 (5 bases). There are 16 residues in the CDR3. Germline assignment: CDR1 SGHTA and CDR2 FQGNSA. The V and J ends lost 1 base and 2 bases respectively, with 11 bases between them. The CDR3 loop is CASSLEGLLTNEKLFF. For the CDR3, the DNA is TGTGCCAGCAGCTTAGAGGGACTCTTGACTAATGAAAAACTGTTTTTT.

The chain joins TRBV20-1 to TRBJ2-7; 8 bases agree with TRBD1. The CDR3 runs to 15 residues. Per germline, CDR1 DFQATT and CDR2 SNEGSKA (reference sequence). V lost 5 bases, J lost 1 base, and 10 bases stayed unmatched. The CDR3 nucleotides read TGCAGTGCTGGTGCTTCAGGGGGCACGTCCTACGAGCAGTACTTC. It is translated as CSAGASGGTSYEQYF.

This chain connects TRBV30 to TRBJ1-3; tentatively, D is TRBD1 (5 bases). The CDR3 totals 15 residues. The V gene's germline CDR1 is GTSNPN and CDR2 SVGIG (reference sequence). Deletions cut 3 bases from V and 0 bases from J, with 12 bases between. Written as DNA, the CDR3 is TGTGCCTGGAGCGGGGACTACTACTCTGGAAACACCATATATTTT. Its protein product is CAWSGDYYSGNTIYF. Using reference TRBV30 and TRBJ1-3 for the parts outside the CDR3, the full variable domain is SQTIHQWPATLVQPVGSPLSLECTVEGTSNPNLYWYRQAAGRGLQLLFYSVGIGQISSEVPQNLSASRPQDRQFILSSKKLLLSDSGFYLCAWSGDYYSGNTIYFGEGSWLTVV.

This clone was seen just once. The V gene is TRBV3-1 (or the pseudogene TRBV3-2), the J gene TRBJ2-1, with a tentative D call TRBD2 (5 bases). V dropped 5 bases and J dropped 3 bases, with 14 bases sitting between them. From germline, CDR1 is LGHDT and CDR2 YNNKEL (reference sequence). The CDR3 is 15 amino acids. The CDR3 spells CASSKRRTVYNEQFF. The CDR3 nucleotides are TGTGCCAGCAGCAAGAGGAGGACGGTCTACAATGAGCAGTTCTTC.

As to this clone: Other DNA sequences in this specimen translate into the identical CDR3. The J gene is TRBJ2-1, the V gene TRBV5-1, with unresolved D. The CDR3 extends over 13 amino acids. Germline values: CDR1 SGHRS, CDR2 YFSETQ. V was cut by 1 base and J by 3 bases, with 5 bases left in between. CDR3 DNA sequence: TGCGCCAGCAGCTTGAACAGCTACAATGAGCAGTTCTTC. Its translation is CASSLNSYNEQFF.

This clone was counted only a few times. Here the CDR3 DNA reads TGTGCCAGCTTAAGGCAAAGGGGCGGGAGAGGATCCGGGGAGCTGTTTTTT. The encoded protein is CASLRQRGGRGSGELFF. The genes are TRBV2 and TRBJ2-2; TRBD2 aligns across 7 bases. The germline gives CDR1 SNHLY, CDR2 FYNNEI. Trimming cost V 8 bases and J 6 bases; bases outside gene matches: 18. CDR3 length: 17 amino acids.

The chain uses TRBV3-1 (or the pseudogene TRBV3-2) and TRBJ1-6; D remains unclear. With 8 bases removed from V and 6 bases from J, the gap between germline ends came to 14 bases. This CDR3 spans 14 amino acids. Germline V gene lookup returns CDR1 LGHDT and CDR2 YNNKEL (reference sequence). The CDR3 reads CASSSGVINSPLHF. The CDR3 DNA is TGTGCCAGCTCTTCCGGAGTGATTAATTCACCCCTCCACTTT.

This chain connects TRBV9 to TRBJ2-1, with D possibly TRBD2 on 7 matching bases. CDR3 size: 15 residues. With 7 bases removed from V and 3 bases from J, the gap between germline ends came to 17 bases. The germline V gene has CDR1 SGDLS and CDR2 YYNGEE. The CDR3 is CASGRGAEYYNEQFF. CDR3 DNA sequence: TGTGCCAGCGGCCGGGGGGCGGAGTACTACAATGAGCAGTTCTTC. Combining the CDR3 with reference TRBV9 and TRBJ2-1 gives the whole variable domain DSGVTQTPKHLITATGQRVTLRCSPRSGDLSVYWYQQSLDQGLQFLIQYYNGEERAKGNILERFSAQQFPDLHSELNLSSLELGDSALYFCASGRGAEYYNEQFFGPGTRLTVL.

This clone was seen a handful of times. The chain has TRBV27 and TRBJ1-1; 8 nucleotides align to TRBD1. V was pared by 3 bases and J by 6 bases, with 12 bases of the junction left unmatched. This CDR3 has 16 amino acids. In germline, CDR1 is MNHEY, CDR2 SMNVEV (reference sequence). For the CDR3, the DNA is TGTGCCAGCAGTTTTGATTGGGGGGACAGGATCCCTGAAGCTTTCTTT. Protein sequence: CASSFDWGDRIPEAFF.

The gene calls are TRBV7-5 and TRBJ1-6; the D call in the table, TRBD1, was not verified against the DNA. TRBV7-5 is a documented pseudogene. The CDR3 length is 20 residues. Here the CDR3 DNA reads TGTGTCAGAAGCTTAACGGGACAGCCATCACACAGCTCCTATAATTCACCCCTCCACTTT. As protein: CVRSLTGQPSHSSYNSPLHF.

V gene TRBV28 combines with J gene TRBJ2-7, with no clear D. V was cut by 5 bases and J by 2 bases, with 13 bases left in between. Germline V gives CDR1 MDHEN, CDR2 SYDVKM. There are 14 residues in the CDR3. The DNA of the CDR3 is TGTGCCAGCAGTAAATTGGCGGTTCCCTACGAGCAGTACTTC. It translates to CASSKLAVPYEQYF.

The CDR3 region is CASSYGQPYNEQFF. CDR3 nucleotides: TGTGCCAGCAGCTATGGACAGCCATACAATGAGCAGTTCTTC. The chain couples TRBV5-6 to TRBJ2-1; weak D call: TRBD1 (6 bases). This CDR3 contains 14 residues. Germline V CDR1 and CDR2: SGHDT, YYEEEE. The V gene lost 3 bases and the J gene lost 4 bases, with 11 bases spanning the gap.

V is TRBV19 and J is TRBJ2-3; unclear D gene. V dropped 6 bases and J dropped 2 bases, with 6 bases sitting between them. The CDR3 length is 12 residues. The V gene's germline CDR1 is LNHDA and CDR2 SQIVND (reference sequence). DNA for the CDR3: TGTGCCAGTAGGGCCCCCACAGATACGCAGTATTTT. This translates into CASRAPTDTQYF. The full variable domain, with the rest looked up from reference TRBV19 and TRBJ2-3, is DGGITQSPKYLFRKEGQNVTLSCEQNLNHDAMYWYRQDPGQGLRLIYYSQIVNDFQKGDIAEGYSVSREKKESFPLTVTSAQKNPTAFYLCASRAPTDTQYFGPGTRLTVL.

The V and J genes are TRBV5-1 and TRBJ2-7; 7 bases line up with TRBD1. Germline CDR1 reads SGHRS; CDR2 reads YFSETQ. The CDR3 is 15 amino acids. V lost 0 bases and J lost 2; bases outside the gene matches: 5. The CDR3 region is CASSLEPGTAYEQYF. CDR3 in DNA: TGCGCCAGCAGCTTGGAACCCGGGACAGCCTACGAGCAGTACTTC.

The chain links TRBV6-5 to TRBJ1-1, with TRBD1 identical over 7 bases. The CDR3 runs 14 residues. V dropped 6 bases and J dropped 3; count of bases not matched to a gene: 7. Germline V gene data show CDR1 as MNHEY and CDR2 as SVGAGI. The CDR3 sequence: CASRPTGAYTEAFF. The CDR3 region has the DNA TGTGCCAGCAGACCCACAGGGGCCTACACTGAAGCTTTCTTT.

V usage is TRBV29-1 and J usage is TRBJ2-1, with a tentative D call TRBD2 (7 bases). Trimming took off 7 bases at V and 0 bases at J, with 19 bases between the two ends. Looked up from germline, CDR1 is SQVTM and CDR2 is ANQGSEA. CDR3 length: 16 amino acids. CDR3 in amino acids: CSARGDGQSSYNEQFF. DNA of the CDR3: TGCAGCGCCCGGGGGGATGGACAGAGCTCCTACAATGAGCAGTTCTTC.

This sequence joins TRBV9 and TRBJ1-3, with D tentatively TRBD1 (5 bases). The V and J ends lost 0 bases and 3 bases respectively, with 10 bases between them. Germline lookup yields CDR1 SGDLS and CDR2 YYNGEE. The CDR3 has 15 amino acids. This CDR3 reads CASSVGQLGGNTIYF. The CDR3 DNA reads TGTGCCAGCAGCGTAGGACAGCTCGGTGGAAACACCATATATTTT.

The CDR3 region has the DNA TGCAGCGTTGGACAGGGCGACTATAATTCACCCCTCCACTTT. Translation: CSVGQGDYNSPLHF. This sequence joins TRBV29-1 and TRBJ1-6, with TRBD1 matching 7 bases. The V segment lost 4 bases and the J segment 3 bases; nucleotides outside the gene matches: 3. The CDR3 has 14 residues. Germline CDR1 is SQVTM and CDR2 is ANQGSEA.

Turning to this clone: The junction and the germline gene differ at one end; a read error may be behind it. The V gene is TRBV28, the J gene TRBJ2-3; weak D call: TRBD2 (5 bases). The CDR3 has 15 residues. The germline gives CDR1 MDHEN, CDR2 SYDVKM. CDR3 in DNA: TGCGCCGACCGGAGGCGCGTGGGCCACACAGATACGCAGTATTTT. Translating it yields CADRRRVGHTDTQYF.

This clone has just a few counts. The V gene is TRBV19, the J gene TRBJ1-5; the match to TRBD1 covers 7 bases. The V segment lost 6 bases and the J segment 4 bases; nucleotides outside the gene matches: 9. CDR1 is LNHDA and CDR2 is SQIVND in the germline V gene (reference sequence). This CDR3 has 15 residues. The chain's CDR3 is CASRDPTGTNQPQHF. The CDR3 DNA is TGTGCCAGTAGAGACCCGACAGGGACGAATCAGCCCCAGCATTTT.

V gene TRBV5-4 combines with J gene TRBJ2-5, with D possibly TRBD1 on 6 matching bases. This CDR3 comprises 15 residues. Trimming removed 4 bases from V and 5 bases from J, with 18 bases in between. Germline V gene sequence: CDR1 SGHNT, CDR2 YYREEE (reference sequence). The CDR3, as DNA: TGTGCCAGCAGCGGAGAGAACAGGGCGTATGAGACCCAGTACTTC. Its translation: CASSGENRAYETQYF.

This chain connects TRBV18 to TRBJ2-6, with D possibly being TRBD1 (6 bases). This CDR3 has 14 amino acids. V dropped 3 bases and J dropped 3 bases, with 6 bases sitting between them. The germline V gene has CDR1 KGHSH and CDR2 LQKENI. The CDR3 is CASSPTGGANVLTF. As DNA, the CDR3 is TGTGCCAGCTCACCGACAGGTGGGGCCAACGTCCTGACTTTC.